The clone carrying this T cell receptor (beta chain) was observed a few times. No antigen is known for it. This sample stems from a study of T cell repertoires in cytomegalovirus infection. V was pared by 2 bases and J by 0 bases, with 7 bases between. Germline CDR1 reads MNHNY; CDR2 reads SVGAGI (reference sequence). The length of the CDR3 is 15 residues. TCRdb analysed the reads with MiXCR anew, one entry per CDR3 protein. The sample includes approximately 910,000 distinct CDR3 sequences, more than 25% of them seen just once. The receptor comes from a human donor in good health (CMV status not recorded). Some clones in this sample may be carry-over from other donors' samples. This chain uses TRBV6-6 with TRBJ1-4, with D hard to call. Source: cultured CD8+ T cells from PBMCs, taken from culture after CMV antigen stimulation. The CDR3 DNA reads TGTGCCAGCAGTTACGTGAGGGCAACTAATGAAAAACTGTTTTTT. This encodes CASSYVRATNEKLFF.